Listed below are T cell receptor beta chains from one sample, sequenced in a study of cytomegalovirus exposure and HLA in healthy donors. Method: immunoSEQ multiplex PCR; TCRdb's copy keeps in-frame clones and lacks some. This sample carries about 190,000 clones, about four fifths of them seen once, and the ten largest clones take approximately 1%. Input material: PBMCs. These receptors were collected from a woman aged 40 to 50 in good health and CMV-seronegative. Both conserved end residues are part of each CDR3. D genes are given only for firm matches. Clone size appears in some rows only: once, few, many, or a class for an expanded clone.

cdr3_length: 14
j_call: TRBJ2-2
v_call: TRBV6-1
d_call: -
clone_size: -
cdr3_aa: CASRSGANTGELFF
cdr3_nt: TGTGCCAGCAGGAGCGGCGCGAACACCGGGGAGCTGTTTTTT

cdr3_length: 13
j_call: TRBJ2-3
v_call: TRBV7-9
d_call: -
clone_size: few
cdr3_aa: CASSLAGADTQYF
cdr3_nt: TGTGCCAGCAGCTTAGCGGGAGCGGATACGCAGTATTTT

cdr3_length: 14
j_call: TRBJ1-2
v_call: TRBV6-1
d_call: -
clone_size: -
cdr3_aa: CASTPAGAHNGYTF
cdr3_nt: TGTGCCAGCACCCCAGCGGGGGCGCATAATGGCTACACCTTC

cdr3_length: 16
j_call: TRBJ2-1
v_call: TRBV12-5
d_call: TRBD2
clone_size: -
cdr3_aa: CASGPGGAERMFEQFF
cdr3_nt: TGTGCTAGTGGTCCGGGGGGAGCGGAGCGGATGTTTGAGCAGTTCTTC

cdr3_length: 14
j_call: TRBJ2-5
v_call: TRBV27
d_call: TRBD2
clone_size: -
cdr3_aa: CASTSSGPTETQYF
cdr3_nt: TGTGCCAGCACCTCTAGCGGGCCCACGGAGACCCAGTACTTC

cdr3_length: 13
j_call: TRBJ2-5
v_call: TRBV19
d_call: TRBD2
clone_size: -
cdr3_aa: CASSTGTSGTPYF
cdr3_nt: TGTGCCAGTTCTACCGGGACTAGCGGGACCCCGTACTTC

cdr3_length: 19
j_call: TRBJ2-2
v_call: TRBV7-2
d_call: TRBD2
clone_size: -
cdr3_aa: CASSSSHRGRALNTGELFF
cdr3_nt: TGTGCCAGCAGCTCGTCCCATCGCGGGAGGGCGTTAAACACCGGGGAGCTGTTTTTT

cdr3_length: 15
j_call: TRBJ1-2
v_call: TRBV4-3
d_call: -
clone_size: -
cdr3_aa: CASSQEARTNYGYTF
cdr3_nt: TGCGCCAGCAGCCAAGAGGCCAGGACTAACTATGGCTACACCTTC

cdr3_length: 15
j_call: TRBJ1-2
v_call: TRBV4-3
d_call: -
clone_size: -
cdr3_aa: CASSPQAEVLSGYTF
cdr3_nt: TGCGCCAGCAGCCCCCAAGCGGAAGTGTTGAGTGGCTACACCTTC

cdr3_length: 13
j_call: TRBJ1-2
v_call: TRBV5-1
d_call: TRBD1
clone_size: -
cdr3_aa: CASSQDRVYGYTF
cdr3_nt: TGCGCCAGCAGCCAGGACAGGGTCTATGGCTACACCTTC

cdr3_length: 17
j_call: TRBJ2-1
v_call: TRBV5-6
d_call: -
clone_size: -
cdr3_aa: CASSLPSPRILYNEQFF
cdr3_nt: TGTGCCAGCAGTTTGCCCTCTCCGCGGATCCTCTACAATGAGCAGTTCTTC

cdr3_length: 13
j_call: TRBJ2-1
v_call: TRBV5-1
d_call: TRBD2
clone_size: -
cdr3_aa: CASFVAGHNEQFF
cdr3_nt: TGCGCCAGCTTCGTAGCGGGGCACAATGAGCAGTTCTTC

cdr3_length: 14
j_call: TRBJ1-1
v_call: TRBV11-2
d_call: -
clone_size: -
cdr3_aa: CASSRGQMNTEAFF
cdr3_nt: TGTGCCAGCAGCCGAGGGCAGATGAACACTGAAGCTTTCTTT

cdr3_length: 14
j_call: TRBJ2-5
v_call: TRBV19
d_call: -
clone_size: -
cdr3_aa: CASSLGTNQETQYF
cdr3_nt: TGTGCCAGTAGCCTGGGCACCAACCAAGAGACCCAGTACTTC

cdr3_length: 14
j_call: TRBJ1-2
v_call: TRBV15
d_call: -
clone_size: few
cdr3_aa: CATSRDGPAYGYTF
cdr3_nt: TGTGCCACCAGCAGAGATGGGCCAGCCTATGGCTACACCTTC

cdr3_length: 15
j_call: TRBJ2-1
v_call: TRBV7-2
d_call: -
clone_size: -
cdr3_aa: CASPGRRLAPGEQFF
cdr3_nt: TGTGCCAGCCCGGGAAGGAGGCTAGCCCCGGGGGAGCAGTTCTTC

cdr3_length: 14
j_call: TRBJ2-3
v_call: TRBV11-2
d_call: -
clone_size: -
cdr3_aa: CASSLVSRGDTQYF
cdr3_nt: TGTGCCAGCAGCTTAGTTTCGAGGGGGGATACGCAGTATTTT

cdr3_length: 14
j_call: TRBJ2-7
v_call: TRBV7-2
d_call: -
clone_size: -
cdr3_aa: CASSLGMSPGEQYF
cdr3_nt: TGTGCCAGCAGCTTAGGAATGAGTCCGGGCGAGCAGTACTTC

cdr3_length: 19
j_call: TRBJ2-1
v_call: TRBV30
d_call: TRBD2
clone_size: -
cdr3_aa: CAWSVRATSGGLGYNEQFF
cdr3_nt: TGTGCCTGGAGTGTACGGGCGACTAGCGGGGGGTTGGGTTACAATGAGCAGTTCTTC

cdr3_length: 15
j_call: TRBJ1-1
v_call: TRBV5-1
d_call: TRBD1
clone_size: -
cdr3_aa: CASSLAGTGGTEAFF
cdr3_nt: TGCGCCAGCAGCTTGGCCGGGACAGGAGGTACTGAAGCTTTCTTT

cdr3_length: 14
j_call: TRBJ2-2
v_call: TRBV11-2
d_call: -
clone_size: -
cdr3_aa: CASTPHAGTGELFF
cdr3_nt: TGTGCCAGCACCCCTCATGCGGGCACCGGGGAGCTGTTTTTT

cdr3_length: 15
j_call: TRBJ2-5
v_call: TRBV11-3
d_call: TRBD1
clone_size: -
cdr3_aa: CASSKRQGRKETQYF
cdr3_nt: TGTGCCAGCAGCAAGAGACAGGGTAGGAAGGAGACCCAGTACTTC

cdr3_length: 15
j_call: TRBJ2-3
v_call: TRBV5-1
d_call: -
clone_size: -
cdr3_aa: CASSLAVTFTDTQYF
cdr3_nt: TGCGCCAGCAGCTTGGCCGTAACTTTCACAGATACGCAGTATTTT

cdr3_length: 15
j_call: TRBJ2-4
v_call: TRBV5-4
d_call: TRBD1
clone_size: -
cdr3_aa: CASSPGQGAKNIQYF
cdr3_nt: TGTGCCAGCAGCCCGGGACAGGGAGCCAAAAACATTCAGTACTTC

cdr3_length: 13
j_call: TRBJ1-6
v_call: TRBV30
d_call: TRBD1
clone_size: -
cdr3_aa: CAYQGQGSSPLHF
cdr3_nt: TGTGCCTACCAGGGACAGGGAAGTTCACCCCTCCACTTT